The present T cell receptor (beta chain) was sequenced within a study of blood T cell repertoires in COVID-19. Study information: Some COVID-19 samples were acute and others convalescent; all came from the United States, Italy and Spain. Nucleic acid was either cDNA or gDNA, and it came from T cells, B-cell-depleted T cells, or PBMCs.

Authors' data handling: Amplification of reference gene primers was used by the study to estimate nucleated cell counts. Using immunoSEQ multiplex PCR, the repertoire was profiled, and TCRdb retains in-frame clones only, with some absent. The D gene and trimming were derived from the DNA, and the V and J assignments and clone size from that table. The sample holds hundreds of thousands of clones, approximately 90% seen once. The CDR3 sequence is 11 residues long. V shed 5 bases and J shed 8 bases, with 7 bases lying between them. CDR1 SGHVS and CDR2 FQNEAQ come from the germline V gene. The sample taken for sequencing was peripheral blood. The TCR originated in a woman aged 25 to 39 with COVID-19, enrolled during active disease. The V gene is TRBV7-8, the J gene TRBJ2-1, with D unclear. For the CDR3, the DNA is TGTGCCAGCAGCCACGACTATGAGCAGTTCTTC. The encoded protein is CASSHDYEQFF.